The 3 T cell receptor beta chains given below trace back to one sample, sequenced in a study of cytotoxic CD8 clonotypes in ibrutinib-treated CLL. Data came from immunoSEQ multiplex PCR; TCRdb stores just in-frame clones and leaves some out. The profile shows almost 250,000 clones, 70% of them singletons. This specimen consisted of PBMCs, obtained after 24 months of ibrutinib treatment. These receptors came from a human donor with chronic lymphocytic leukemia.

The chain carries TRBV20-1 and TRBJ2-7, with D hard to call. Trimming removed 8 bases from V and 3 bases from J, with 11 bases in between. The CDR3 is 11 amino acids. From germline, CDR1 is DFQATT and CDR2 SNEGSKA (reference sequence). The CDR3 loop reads CSSGSLYEQYF. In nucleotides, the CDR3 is TGCAGTTCCGGGTCTCTCTACGAGCAGTACTTC.

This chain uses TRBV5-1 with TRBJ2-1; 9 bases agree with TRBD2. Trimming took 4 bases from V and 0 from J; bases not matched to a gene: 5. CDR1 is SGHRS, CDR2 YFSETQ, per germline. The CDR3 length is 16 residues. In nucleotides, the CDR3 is TGCGCCAGCAGCCTTCATAGCGGGAGCTCCTACAATGAGCAGTTCTTC. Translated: CASSLHSGSSYNEQFF.

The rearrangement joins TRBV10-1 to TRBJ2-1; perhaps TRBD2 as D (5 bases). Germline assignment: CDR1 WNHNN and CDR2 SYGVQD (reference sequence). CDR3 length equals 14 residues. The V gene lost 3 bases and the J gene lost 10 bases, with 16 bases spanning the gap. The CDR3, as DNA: TGCGCCAGCAGTGAAACGCACGGGATAGGAGAGCAGTTCTTC. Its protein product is CASSETHGIGEQFF.